This T cell receptor beta chain comes out of a study of Graves' ophthalmopathy and Graves' hyperthyroidism (dated by TCRdb to 2016 to 2019). The study in broad terms: Peripheral blood was collected at initial diagnosis, prior to any treatment. In total, over 130 blood samples were TCR-sequenced: around 42 ophthalmopathy, some 72 hyperthyroidism and about 17 hyperthyroidism-to-ophthalmopathy patients. TCR beta repertoire signatures were used to distinguish Graves' ophthalmopathy from Graves' hyperthyroidism and to predict progression to ophthalmopathy. Following sample collection, hyperthyroidism patients were given methimazole at a starting dose of 30 mg daily, and ophthalmopathy patients were given high-dose intravenous methylprednisolone. To explore V-J signatures that separate ophthalmopathy from hyperthyroidism, a discovery set of about a hundred patients was enrolled, consisting of about 45 with ophthalmopathy and fewer than 60 with stable hyperthyroidism. In roughly six hyperthyroidism patients, T-cell repertoires of thyroid tissue and blood were compared. For independent validation, a separate cohort was made up of around 18 hyperthyroidism patients plus 17 patients who later progressed from hyperthyroidism to ophthalmopathy.

For repertoire sequencing, the TCR beta CDR3 regions were amplified from RNA transcripts. HTBI primers and the Qiagen OneStep RT-PCR kit were used in a first-round RT-PCR, which was followed by a second-round multiplex PCR, size selection and purification. Libraries were sequenced on an Illumina HiSeq2000 using paired-end 100 bp reads. From the authors' description of their analysis: SOAPnuke was used for read processing, and reads with adapters, uncalled bases, a mean Phred below 15, or no exact constant-primer or identifier match were discarded. COPE v1.2.5 was used to merge high-quality paired reads. Each unique nucleotide sequence was defined as a clonotype, and clonotypes were aligned to IMGT TRB V, D and J references with MiTCR v1.1. Analysis was restricted to V-J combinations with a frequency above 0.0001, which covered 98% to 99.2% of repertoires. A TCR clonal expansion and chaos score per V-J combination was defined as the ratio of F50 clonal expansion to chaos observed in the TCRdist matrix. Welch's t-statistics and random forest were used to reduce the features to around 13 V-J combinations, which were then used as input to a naive Bayes classifier. The similarity between thyroid and blood repertoires was quantified using the Morisita-Horn index. TCRdb handled the public reads itself, with Q25 trimming in fastp and clone calling in MiXCR, and kept productive beta chains. Each record represents a unique CDR3 protein, reported with the most common genes and DNA among its rows. The V and J calls were not made by the authors but by TCRdb's processing. Counted in this sample were about 740,000 distinct CDR3 sequences; approximately 40% of them appeared once. The ten largest clones add up to 44% of the sample.

Ophthalmopathy patients had moderately to severely active disease, Clinical Activity Score of at least 3, NOSPECS grade of at least 4, and disease duration under 3 months. Patients were excluded if they had other autoimmune diseases, uncontrolled infections, pregnancy or lactation. Clinical symptoms, serum thyroxine, TRAb, thyroid ultrasound and orbital computed tomography were used for diagnosis. Using Ficoll-Paque density gradient centrifugation, PBMCs were isolated from less than 13 ml of fresh peripheral blood. Trizol reagent was used to extract the total RNA, and its quality was then checked on an Agilent 2100 Bioanalyzer. Concerning this clonotype: Its binding antigen is unknown. Per-nucleotide qualities are absent, and no much larger clonotype sits a single base away.

Reading from cysteine to phenylalanine, the CDR3 counts 12 amino acids. CDR3 DNA only is kept here, 36 bases in frame from base 1. CDR1 and CDR2 (KGHSH, LQKENI) derive from the germline V gene. The trim is 5 bases for V and 5 bases for J, with a gap of 9 bases between the germline ends. The investigation overall reported the following: No statistical method was used to predetermine the sample size, and group allocation was not hidden from the investigators. Most expanded thyroid clonotypes with frequency above 0.001 were also detected in blood, suggesting blood repertoires may reflect the thyroid immune response. In validation, the model predicted ophthalmopathy progression with 55% to 71% sensitivity and about 77% specificity; roughly eleven predicted patients were CT-confirmed with GO in a median of about 6.2 months. In cross-validation, the 13-signature model distinguished ophthalmopathy from stable hyperthyroidism with approximately 88% sensitivity and approximately 81% specificity, and in the test set the corresponding values were roughly 80% and 76%.

The TCR originated in an adult man with Graves' ophthalmopathy. The sequenced material came from peripheral blood. Recombination linked TRBV18 to TRBJ1-2; a confident D gene designation cannot be given. The base sequence is TGTGCCAGCTCATCCTCGGGGTATGGCTACACCTTC. Translated, this gives CASSSSGYGYTF. The entire variable domain, with the stretches around the CDR3 drawn from the reference TRBV18 and TRBJ1-2 proteins, is NAGVMQNPRHLVRRRGQEARLRCSPMKGHSHVYWYRQLPEEGLKFMVYLQKENIIDESGMPKERFSAEFPKEGPSILRIQQVVRGDSAAYFCASSSSGYGYTFGSGTRLTVV.